This section outlines one T cell receptor (beta chain) sequence together with its context. The antigen remains unidentified. This entry is derived from a study of T cell responses to AZD1222 COVID-19 vaccine. Whole-study results and caveats: Donors skewed white British and female; clonal diversity was possibly underestimated. Of spike-specific TCRs, nearly half reportedly target regions left unmutated in variants. Spike-specific TCR breadth and depth rose after two AZD1222 doses.

Here immunoSEQ multiplex PCR was the method, and the copy in TCRdb shows in-frame clones only, minus some. The table has more than 130,000 clones, less than 95% seen once. J was trimmed by 9 bases and V by 3 bases; bases with no gene match: 16. This CDR3 is built from 16 residues. The germline CDR1 and CDR2 sequences are DFQATT and SNEGSKA (reference sequence). This clonotype was obtained from an adult in good health. Specimen: peripheral blood, collected on day 0 of AZD1222 vaccination. V gene TRBV20-1 combines with J gene TRBJ2-7, with 11 bases aligning to TRBD1. The CDR3 loop reads CSASPSRGQGASGQYF. The CDR3 DNA follows: TGCAGTGCTAGTCCATCGAGAGGACAGGGGGCCTCGGGGCAGTACTTC.